This TCR beta chain was recovered during a study of T cells in Graves' hyperthyroidism and ophthalmopathy. Regarding the study as a whole: Ophthalmopathy could be told apart from stable hyperthyroidism with a 13 V-J model. Most thyroid clonotypes with frequency above 0.001 were detected in blood.

Researchers amplified the TCR beta CDR3 regions from RNA transcripts. First-round RT-PCR targeting the TCR CDR3 was performed with the HTBI primer set. In TCRdb, the multiplex PCR reads were re-called with MiXCR into one record per CDR3 protein. The repertoire holds around 600,000 distinct CDR3 sequences, 45% seen once, with approximately 7.2% in the top ten. V was clipped by 4 bases and J by 0 bases, with 10 bases between them. CDR3 length: 14 residues. The germline CDR1 and CDR2 sequences are SGHVS and FQNEAQ. The study excluded patients with uncontrolled infection, other autoimmune disease, pregnancy or lactation. The diagnostic basis comprised clinical symptoms, serum thyroxine and TRAb, thyroid ultrasound and orbital computed tomography. As concerns this clonotype: As yet, its antigen is unknown. A read error may explain this, as a much larger clone is one base away.

The rearrangement links TRBV7-8 to TRBJ2-7; D uncertain. The TCR originated in an adult man with Graves' disease, either hyperthyroidism or ophthalmopathy (not recorded which). The sample was peripheral blood or thyroid tissue (not recorded which). CDR3 bases: TGTGCCAGCAGCTCCCAGACCGGCTCCTACGAGCAGTACTTC. Its protein is CASSSQTGSYEQYF. Supplemented by reference TRBV7-8 and TRBJ2-7, the full variable domain reads GAGVSQSPRYKVAKRGQDVALRCDPISGHVSLFWYQQALGQGPEFLTYFQNEAQLDKSGLPSDRFFAERPEGSVSTLKIQRTQQEDSAVYLCASSSQTGSYEQYFGPGTRLTVT.